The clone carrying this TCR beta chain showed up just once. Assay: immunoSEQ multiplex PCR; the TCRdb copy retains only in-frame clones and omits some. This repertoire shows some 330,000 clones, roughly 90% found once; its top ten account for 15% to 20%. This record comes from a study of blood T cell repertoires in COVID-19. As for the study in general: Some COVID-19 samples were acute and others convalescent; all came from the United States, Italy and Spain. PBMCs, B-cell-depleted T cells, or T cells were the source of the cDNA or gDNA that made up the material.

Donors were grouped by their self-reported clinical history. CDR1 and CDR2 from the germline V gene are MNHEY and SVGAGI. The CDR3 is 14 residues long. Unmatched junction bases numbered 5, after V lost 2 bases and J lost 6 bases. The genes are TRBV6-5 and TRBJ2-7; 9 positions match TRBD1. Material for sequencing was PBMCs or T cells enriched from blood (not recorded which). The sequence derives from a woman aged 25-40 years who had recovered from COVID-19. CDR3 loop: CASSYGTGRSEQYF. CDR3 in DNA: TGTGCCAGCAGTTACGGGACAGGGAGGTCCGAGCAGTACTTC.